What follows are 28 T cell receptor beta chains derived from one specimen sequenced in a study of cytomegalovirus exposure and HLA in healthy donors. The PCR employed 60 Vbeta primers together with 13 Jbeta primers. Clones were sequenced by immunoSEQ multiplex PCR, and TCRdb holds only the in-frame ones, with some missing. Here the sample spans 100,000 to 150,000 clones, less than 80% being singletons. The sequenced sample was PBMCs. Receptors were obtained from a man aged 30-40 years in good health and CMV-seronegative.

This sequence joins TRBV10-2 and TRBJ1-1, with 8 positions matching TRBD1. Germline CDR1 reads WSHSY; CDR2 reads SAAADI. The CDR3 contains 14 residues. Losses at the gene ends were 3 bases for V and 5 bases for J; bases not matched to a gene: 5. In nucleotides, the CDR3 is TGCGCCAGCAGTGAATCGACAGGGGAAACTGAAGCTTTCTTT. Translated: CASSESTGETEAFF.

The genes are TRBV14 and TRBJ2-7; D is ambiguous. Germline lookup yields CDR1 SGHDN and CDR2 FVKESK. Trimming took off 3 bases at V and 2 bases at J, with 23 bases between the two ends. This CDR3 comprises 18 residues. The CDR3 loop is CASSHHWPGSLFPYEQYF. The CDR3 nucleotides read TGTGCCAGCAGCCATCACTGGCCAGGTAGTTTGTTCCCCTACGAGCAGTACTTC.

The J gene is TRBJ2-7, the V gene TRBV6-5; 7 positions agree with TRBD1. V was clipped by 5 bases and J by 2 bases; unmatched bases: 3. CDR1 is MNHEY, CDR2 SVGAGI, per germline. This CDR3 has 13 residues. DNA for the CDR3: TGTGCCAGCAGTCGGGACAGCGCCTACGAGCAGTACTTC. As protein: CASSRDSAYEQYF.

This chain uses TRBV10-2 with TRBJ2-2, with D possibly being TRBD2 (5 bases). Trimming stripped 3 bases from V and 4 bases from J, with 12 bases between. CDR3 length: 15 amino acids. Germline assignment: CDR1 WSHSY and CDR2 SAAADI. The CDR3 region is CASSDAISGTGELFF. Written as DNA, the CDR3 is TGCGCCAGCAGTGACGCAATCAGCGGCACCGGGGAGCTGTTTTTT.

V usage is TRBV5-6 and J usage is TRBJ1-1; no firm D call. This CDR3 has 18 amino acids. CDR1 is SGHDT, CDR2 YYEEEE, per germline. V was trimmed by 4 bases and J by 3 bases, leaving 25 bases between them. CDR3 nucleotides: TGTGCCAGCAGCCCCTTTTATACCCTCTCGAACGGTTACACTGAAGCTTTCTTT. Protein product: CASSPFYTLSNGYTEAFF.

The chain carries TRBV15 and TRBJ1-6; D unresolved. CDR1 is LNHNV and CDR2 is YYDKDF in the germline V gene (reference sequence). The CDR3 has 15 amino acids. Deletions cut 5 bases from V and 5 bases from J, with 13 bases between. As DNA, the CDR3 is TGTGCCACCAGCTTTTCGGCGGGGAATAATTCACCCCTCCACTTT. Encoded protein: CATSFSAGNNSPLHF.

This clone showed up just once. Other DNA sequences of this sample code for an identical CDR3. The chain joins TRBV5-1 to TRBJ1-1; TRBD1 might be the D (6 bases). The CDR3 sequence is 13 residues long. The germline V and J ends were trimmed by 0 bases and 3 bases, with 6 bases remaining between them. The V gene's germline CDR1 is SGHRS and CDR2 YFSETQ. CDR3: CASSLDRDTEAFF. CDR3 sequence (DNA): TGCGCCAGCAGCTTGGACAGGGACACTGAAGCTTTCTTT.

The chain links TRBV27 to TRBJ1-2; D may be TRBD1 (6 bases). Germline V gene lookup returns CDR1 MNHEY and CDR2 SMNVEV (reference sequence). V was trimmed by 2 bases and J by 5 bases, leaving 9 bases between them. The CDR3 covers 13 residues. The CDR3 loop is CASSLIQGYGYTF. Written as DNA, the CDR3 is TGTGCCAGCAGTTTAATTCAGGGGTATGGCTACACCTTC.

The chain has TRBV11-2 and TRBJ2-1; the D gene is possibly TRBD2 (6 bases). The CDR3 is 13 amino acids. Trimming removed 8 bases from V and 3 bases from J, with 11 bases in between. Germline V gives CDR1 SGHAT, CDR2 FQNNGV. The CDR3 nucleotides are TGTGCCAGCCGGGACTCGAACTACAATGAGCAGTTCTTC. As protein: CASRDSNYNEQFF.

The genes are TRBV2 and TRBJ2-7; 10 nucleotides line up with TRBD2. Trimming at V came to 6 bases and at J to 3 bases, leaving 8 bases not matched to a gene. Germline CDR1 reads SNHLY; CDR2 reads FYNNEI. This CDR3 has 15 residues. Here the CDR3 DNA reads TGTGCCAGCAGGGATCTACTAGCGGGGAACTACGAGCAGTACTTC. This gives the protein CASRDLLAGNYEQYF.

V gene TRBV30 combines with J gene TRBJ1-1; TRBD1 is a possible D gene (5 bases). Deletions cut 0 bases from V and 11 bases from J, with 16 bases between. The CDR3 length is 13 residues. Germline CDR1 reads GTSNPN; CDR2 reads SVGIG (reference sequence). CDR3 nucleotides: TGTGCCTGGAGTGTGGGGGGGGGATGGGGGGCTTTCTTT. Its protein is CAWSVGGGWGAFF.

V is TRBV5-5 and J is TRBJ2-7, with D possibly TRBD2 on 5 matching bases. The CDR3 is made up of 19 amino acids. V was clipped by 0 bases and J by 1 base, with 23 bases between them. Germline CDR1 and CDR2: SGHKS and YYEKEE (reference sequence). CDR3 in DNA: TGTGCCAGCAGCTTGGGCGAGGGTTGGGCCTTGGGGATTTCCTACGAGCAGTACTTC. It yields the protein CASSLGEGWALGISYEQYF. Drawing the rest from reference TRBV5-5 and TRBJ2-7, the complete variable domain is DAGVTQSPTHLIKTRGQQVTLRCSPISGHKSVSWYQQVLGQGPQFIFQYYEKEERGRGNFPDRFSARQFPNYSSELNVNALLLGDSALYLCASSLGEGWALGISYEQYFGPGTRLTVT.

V gene TRBV6-1 combines with J gene TRBJ2-5; D remains unclear. Trimming cost V 7 bases and J 0 bases, with 12 bases left between them. The CDR3 has 14 amino acids. Per the germline V gene, CDR1 is MNHNS and CDR2 is SASEGT. Here the CDR3 reads CASNFGGNQETQYF. CDR3 nucleotides: TGTGCCAGCAACTTCGGCGGAAACCAAGAGACCCAGTACTTC.

The chain uses TRBV4-1 and TRBJ1-2; 8 bases align to TRBD1. After removal of 0 bases from V and 4 bases from J, the junction contained 7 bases not matched to a gene. CDR1 is MGHRA, CDR2 YSYEKL, per germline. This CDR3 comprises 16 residues. CDR3 region: CASSQDGQGGSYGYTF. CDR3 bases: TGCGCCAGCAGCCAAGACGGACAGGGAGGGTCCTATGGCTACACCTTC.

The chain joins TRBV6-5 to TRBJ2-1, with a tentative D call TRBD2 (6 bases). The V end was cut by 6 bases, the J end by 4 bases, with 10 bases between. Germline CDR1 MNHEY, CDR2 SVGAGI. The CDR3 sequence is 13 residues long. CDR3 in amino acids: CASSSGPYNEQFF. CDR3 nucleotides: TGTGCCAGCAGCAGCGGGCCATACAATGAGCAGTTCTTC.

This clone appeared a few times. The CDR3 DNA reads as TGTGCCTGGAGTGTACCCCCCCAGACCTACGAGCAGTACTTC. Translated, it gives CAWSVPPQTYEQYF. The chain links TRBV30 to TRBJ2-7; D is unclear. V lost 0 bases and J 2 bases, leaving 11 bases between the germline ends. Per germline, CDR1 GTSNPN and CDR2 SVGIG (reference sequence). This CDR3 contains 14 residues.

This clone turned up a few times. This sequence joins TRBV19 and TRBJ1-2; the D gene is possibly TRBD1 (6 bases). The CDR3 has 14 amino acids. V was clipped by 3 bases and J by 6 bases, with 14 bases between them. CDR1 is LNHDA, CDR2 SQIVND, per germline (reference sequence). The CDR3 here is CASSIGDMYNGYTF. As DNA, the CDR3 is TGTGCCAGTAGTATCGGGGACATGTACAATGGCTACACCTTC.

This clone was picked up a small number of times. V is TRBV27 and J is TRBJ2-7, with 8 positions matching TRBD1. J gave up 7 bases and V 4 bases, and 12 bases lay outside the gene matches. Germline V gene sequence: CDR1 MNHEY, CDR2 SMNVEV (reference sequence). The CDR3 is 15 amino acids. CDR3 in DNA: TGTGCCAGCAGTTCGCCGGGACAGGCTATCTATGAGCAGTACTTC. Its translation is CASSSPGQAIYEQYF.

This chain joins TRBV28 and TRBJ2-1, with D perhaps TRBD1 (6 bases). The CDR3 has 14 residues. CDR1 MDHEN and CDR2 SYDVKM come from the germline V gene. V shed 10 bases and J shed 0 bases, with 13 bases lying between them. The CDR3 region is CATWGTYSYNEQFF. DNA of the CDR3: TGTGCCACCTGGGGGACATACTCCTACAATGAGCAGTTCTTC. Full variable domain (remainder filled in from reference TRBV28 and TRBJ2-1): DVKVTQSSRYLVKRTGEKVFLECVQDMDHENMFWYRQDPGLGLRLIYFSYDVKMKEKGDIPEGYSVSREKKERFSLILESASTNQTSMYLCATWGTYSYNEQFFGPGTRLTVL.

This chain links TRBV10-3 with TRBJ2-1; D possibly corresponds to TRBD2 (6 bases). The V gene lost 11 bases and the J gene lost 6 bases, with 14 bases spanning the gap. The germline V gene encodes CDR1 ENHRY and CDR2 SYGVKD. This CDR3 comprises 12 residues. CDR3 nucleotides: TGTGCCGCGCACGAGGGAGGCAATGAGCAGTTCTTC. Encoded protein: CAAHEGGNEQFF.

CDR3 in amino acids: CASSQVPFNQPQHF. The CDR3 DNA reads TGCGCCAGCAGCCAAGTTCCGTTCAATCAGCCCCAGCATTTT. The chain carries TRBV4-1 and TRBJ1-5; D is undetermined. The CDR3 sequence is 14 residues long. Germline values: CDR1 MGHRA, CDR2 YSYEKL. V was pared by 1 base and J by 3 bases, with 7 bases between.

V usage is TRBV5-4 and J usage is TRBJ2-7; 9 bases fit TRBD1. CDR1 and CDR2 from the germline V gene are SGHNT and YYREEE (reference sequence). This CDR3 has 15 amino acids. V lost 4 bases, J lost 1 base, and 6 bases stayed unmatched. Here the CDR3 reads CASSAAGTGSYEQYF. The CDR3 bases are TGTGCCAGCAGCGCGGCCGGGACAGGGTCCTACGAGCAGTACTTC.

The chain uses TRBV27 and TRBJ1-2, with 7 bases that match TRBD1. This CDR3 comprises 12 residues. Per the germline V gene, CDR1 is MNHEY and CDR2 is SMNVEV (reference sequence). J was trimmed by 8 bases and V by 6 bases; bases with no gene match: 6. The DNA of the CDR3 is TGTGCCAGCAGGAAAGGGGGCAGGGGCTACACCTTC. This gives the protein CASRKGGRGYTF.

This clone was seen a few times. One end of the junction fails to match germline, which may point to a read error. The chain has TRBV7-9 and TRBJ2-2, with D perhaps TRBD2 (6 bases). The CDR3 is 16 amino acids. In germline, CDR1 is SEHNR, CDR2 FQNEAQ (reference sequence). The CDR3 DNA sequence: TGTTCCAGCAGCTTAGCGGTACAGGCGACCACCGGGGAGCTGTTTTTT. Translation gives CSSSLAVQATTGELFF.

The chain carries TRBV7-8 and TRBJ2-1, with TRBD2 identical over 10 bases. After removal of 1 base from V and 12 bases from J, the junction contained 15 bases not matched to a gene. Germline V gene lookup returns CDR1 SGHVS and CDR2 FQNEAQ. CDR3 size: 17 residues. The CDR3 region has the DNA TGTGCCAGCAGCTTAGACCCCGGGACTAGCGTTTTTAGGGGGCAGTTCTTC. Its translation is CASSLDPGTSVFRGQFF.

This clone was counted between two and nine times. This chain uses TRBV14 with TRBJ2-1; D is perhaps TRBD2 (6 bases). There are 17 residues in the CDR3. V lost 0 bases and J lost 0, with 12 bases in between. The V gene's germline CDR1 is SGHDN and CDR2 FVKESK. The CDR3 is CASSQDEAGSSYNEQFF. CDR3 DNA sequence: TGTGCCAGCAGCCAAGATGAGGCGGGGAGCTCCTACAATGAGCAGTTCTTC.

The rearrangement uses TRBV28 and TRBJ1-1; possible D gene TRBD1, 6 bases. Trimming removed 7 bases at V and 2 bases at J, with 14 bases between. The CDR3 is 14 amino acids. Germline V gene sequence: CDR1 MDHEN, CDR2 SYDVKM. CDR3: CASTLTGLNTEAFF. CDR3 nucleotide sequence: TGTGCCAGCACCTTGACAGGATTAAACACTGAAGCTTTCTTT.

The genes are TRBV5-4 and TRBJ1-2, with TRBD1 identical over 8 bases. With 3 bases clipped from V and 2 bases from J, the junction kept 9 bases outside the gene matches. Per germline, CDR1 SGHNT and CDR2 YYREEE (reference sequence). The length of the CDR3 is 16 residues. The CDR3 region is CASSSLPRTGNYGYTF. Here the CDR3 DNA reads TGTGCCAGCAGCTCCCTGCCCAGGACAGGGAACTATGGCTACACCTTC.